Listed below are T cell receptor beta chains from one sample, sequenced in a study of blood T cell repertoires in COVID-19. TCRdb's table, derived via immunoSEQ multiplex PCR, lists solely in-frame clones and lacks some. The sample includes around 60,000 clones, approximately 81% of them seen just once. Sequences were obtained from peripheral blood. The receptors shown here come from a man in his sixties with COVID-19, enrolled during active disease. Each CDR3 is given with its conserved first and last residue. The D gene is left open where the match is weak. Where a row states a size, it is once, few, many or the class of an expanded clone; other rows omit it.

TRBD1,-,TRBV27,TRBJ1-5,CASSTGTVSNQPQHF,TGTGCCAGCAGTACCGGGACAGTTAGCAATCAGCCCCAGCATTTT
-,-,TRBV5-1,TRBJ2-3,CATSLRSTDTQYF,TGCGCCACATCTTTGAGGAGCACAGATACGCAGTATTTT
TRBD2,-,TRBV28,TRBJ2-7,CASSPPGGAWEQYF,TGTGCCAGCAGCCCCCCGGGGGGGGCTTGGGAGCAGTACTTC
-,-,TRBV6-5,TRBJ2-7,CASSYAVTYEQYF,TGTGCCAGCAGTTACGCGGTAACCTACGAGCAGTACTTC
TRBD1,-,TRBV6-1,TRBJ2-7,CASSETGVEQYF,TGTGCCAGCAGTGAGACAGGGGTCGAGCAGTACTTC
-,-,TRBV28,TRBJ2-7,CASSLAGVHEQYF,TGTGCCAGCAGTTTAGCAGGGGTCCACGAGCAGTACTTC
-,-,TRBV11-1,TRBJ1-1,CASSPAGGDTEAFF,TGTGCCAGCAGCCCCGCCGGGGGGGACACTGAAGCTTTCTTT
TRBD2,-,TRBV7-9,TRBJ2-1,CASSASGPYNEQFF,TGTGCCAGCAGCGCTAGCGGACCCTACAATGAGCAGTTCTTC
TRBD1,-,TRBV19,TRBJ1-6,CASSIVEGQGNSPLHF,TGTGCCAGTAGTATAGTAGAGGGACAGGGGAATTCACCCCTCCACTTT
TRBD1,-,TRBV18,TRBJ2-7,CASSPGTGNYEQYF,TGTGCCAGCTCACCCGGGACAGGGAACTACGAGCAGTACTTC
-,-,TRBV12-5,TRBJ1-4,CASGLYVGEGKLFF,TGTGCTAGTGGTTTGTACGTCGGGGAAGGGAAACTGTTTTTT
TRBD1,-,TRBV10-3,TRBJ2-5,CAISDTGGLETQYF,TGTGCCATCAGTGACACAGGGGGCTTGGAGACCCAGTACTTC
TRBD2,-,TRBV3-1/TRBV3-2,TRBJ2-3,CASSLRDYLTDTQYF,TGTGCCAGCAGCCTACGGGACTACCTCACAGATACGCAGTATTTT
-,-,TRBV30,TRBJ1-5,CAWSLGGSNQPQHF,TGTGCCTGGAGTCTGGGGGGTAGCAATCAGCCCCAGCATTTT
TRBD1,-,TRBV7-6,TRBJ1-2,CASSPVMQGDYGYTF,TGTGCCAGCAGCCCTGTGATGCAGGGGGACTATGGCTACACCTTC
-,-,TRBV10-1,TRBJ2-5,CASSDRVGETQYF,TGCGCCAGCAGTGACAGGGTGGGAGAGACCCAGTACTTC
-,few,TRBV29-1,TRBJ1-3,CSVEAGPGIRGTIYF,TGCAGCGTTGAAGCAGGGCCAGGCATCAGGGGCACCATATATTTT
-,-,TRBV10-3,TRBJ2-5,CAIRRTEKEETQYF,TGTGCCATCAGAAGGACAGAAAAAGAAGAGACCCAGTACTTC
TRBD2,-,TRBV19,TRBJ2-4,CASSLGTSVKNIQYF,TGTGCCAGTAGTCTTGGGACTAGCGTTAAAAACATTCAGTACTTC
-,-,TRBV29-1,TRBJ2-7,CSVRGSYEQYF,TGCAGCGTACGGGGCTCCTACGAGCAGTACTTC
TRBD1,-,TRBV30,TRBJ1-2,CAWSVLGTVYGYTF,TGTGCCTGGAGTGTACTCGGGACAGTCTATGGCTACACCTTC
TRBD1,-,TRBV9,TRBJ2-5,CASSTRDRGRETQYF,TGTGCCAGCAGCACCCGGGACAGGGGGCGAGAGACCCAGTACTTC
TRBD1,-,TRBV28,TRBJ1-4,CASSPDRGLLFF,TGTGCCAGCAGTCCGGACAGGGGGCTGCTGTTTTTT
-,-,TRBV7-3,TRBJ2-2,CASSLTGSSNTGELFF,TGTGCCAGCAGCTTAACTGGGAGTTCGAACACCGGGGAGCTGTTTTTT
TRBD1,-,TRBV29-1,TRBJ2-1,CSVWTGVEQFF,TGCAGCGTTTGGACAGGGGTTGAGCAGTTCTTC
-,-,TRBV6-5,TRBJ2-2,CASTFSGRGTGELFF,TGTGCCAGCACGTTTAGCGGTCGTGGCACCGGGGAGCTGTTTTTT
TRBD2,-,TRBV4-1,TRBJ2-1,CASSPGTSGRVRQFF,TGCGCCAGCAGCCCCGGGACTAGCGGGAGGGTCCGGCAGTTCTTC
-,-,TRBV5-1,TRBJ2-5,CASSVILEETQYF,TGCGCCAGCTCGGTCATCCTTGAGGAGACCCAGTACTTC
TRBD2,-,TRBV5-1,TRBJ2-1,CASSLGYVSGRALGNEQFF,TGCGCCAGCAGCTTGGGGTATGTTAGCGGGAGGGCCTTGGGCAATGAGCAGTTCTTC
TRBD1,-,TRBV28,TRBJ1-3,CASSSGQVSGNTIYF,TGTGCCAGCAGTTCAGGACAGGTCTCTGGAAACACCATATATTTT
-,-,TRBV9,TRBJ2-1,CASSAGGFSSYNEQFF,TGTGCCAGCAGCGCGGGGGGCTTTAGCTCCTACAATGAGCAGTTCTTC
TRBD2,-,TRBV6-2/TRBV6-3,TRBJ2-1,CASSYSPPRGGLYNEQFF,TGTGCCAGCAGTTACTCGCCGCCTCGCGGGGGGCTTTACAATGAGCAGTTCTTC
TRBD2,-,TRBV5-4,TRBJ2-3,CASSPSGTRSTDTQYF,TGTGCCAGCAGCCCATCCGGGACTAGGAGCACAGATACGCAGTATTTT
TRBD1,-,TRBV6-2/TRBV6-3,TRBJ2-1,CASSYLGQGPEQFF,TGTGCCAGCAGTTACTTGGGACAGGGCCCTGAGCAGTTCTTC
-,once,TRBV6-2/TRBV6-3,TRBJ2-1,CASSLGGPGNEQFF,TGTGCCAGCAGTCTTGGAGGGCCGGGTAATGAGCAGTTCTTC
-,-,TRBV24-1,TRBJ2-1,CATSDYEYYNEQFF,TGTGCCACCAGTGATTATGAGTACTACAATGAGCAGTTCTTC
-,-,TRBV24-1,TRBJ1-2,CATSDPGEGYGYTF,TGTGCCACCAGTGACCCAGGGGAGGGCTATGGCTACACCTTC
-,few,TRBV6-1,TRBJ1-2,CASSNSFYGYTF,TGTGCCAGCAGTAACTCATTCTATGGCTACACCTTC
TRBD1,-,TRBV9,TRBJ1-3,CARQGKRSGNTIYF,TGTGCCAGACAGGGGAAGCGCTCTGGAAACACCATATATTTT
TRBD2,-,TRBV10-1,TRBJ2-5,CASSGTSGTKETQYF,TGCGCCAGCAGTGGGACTAGCGGGACGAAAGAGACCCAGTACTTC
TRBD1,-,TRBV5-1,TRBJ2-3,CASSVQGALADTQYF,TGCGCCAGCAGCGTGCAGGGGGCGCTGGCAGATACGCAGTATTTT
TRBD1,-,TRBV6-5,TRBJ2-1,CASSYTDRDNEQFF,TGTGCCAGCAGTTACACTGACAGGGACAATGAGCAGTTCTTC
-,-,TRBV5-1,TRBJ1-4,CASGLGVGEKLFF,TGCGCCAGCGGTCTCGGGGTGGGTGAAAAACTGTTTTTT
TRBD1,-,TRBV9,TRBJ1-2,CASSYTGGENYGYTF,TGTGCCAGCAGCTACACAGGGGGCGAGAACTATGGCTACACCTTC
-,-,TRBV11-2,TRBJ1-2,CASRPTTENYGYTF,TGTGCCAGCAGACCCACGACAGAAAACTATGGCTACACCTTC
-,once,TRBV2,TRBJ2-2,CASRFQLNTGELFF,TGTGCCAGCAGGTTTCAACTAAACACCGGGGAGCTGTTTTTT
-,few,TRBV18,TRBJ2-1,CASSPSTQWSYNEQFF,TGTGCCAGCTCACCATCGACTCAATGGAGTTACAATGAGCAGTTCTTC
-,-,TRBV18,TRBJ2-7,CASSPGLPWDEQYF,TGTGCCAGCTCACCGGGGCTGCCCTGGGACGAGCAGTACTTC
TRBD1,-,TRBV23-1,TRBJ1-5,CASSQSNGQGDPPQHF,TGCGCCAGCAGTCAATCGAACGGACAGGGAGATCCGCCCCAGCATTTT
-,-,TRBV30,TRBJ1-2,CAWRLNMARGYTF,TGTGCCTGGAGACTAAACATGGCAAGGGGCTACACCTTC
TRBD2,-,TRBV3-1/TRBV3-2,TRBJ2-5,CASSPLAGDTTQYF,TGTGCCAGCAGCCCCCTAGCGGGGGACACGACCCAGTACTTC
TRBD1,-,TRBV28,TRBJ1-5,CASLGQINQPQHF,TGTGCCAGCCTGGGACAGATCAATCAGCCCCAGCATTTT
-,-,TRBV5-1,TRBJ1-2,CASSPGGQVVGSGYTF,TGCGCCAGCAGCCCAGGAGGCCAGGTTGTAGGTAGTGGCTACACCTTC